This TCR beta chain comes out of a study of blood T cells in healthy people across ages. Through a sample-barcoded 5' primer and a J-beta primer mix, a second PCR was run for about 6 to 11 cycles. All samples gave at least 2.5 million CDR3-containing paired-end reads. A single record per CDR3 protein comes from TCRdb applying MiXCR to the 5' RACE reads. The data contain 1.5 million to 2 million distinct CDR3 sequences, 40% to 55% of them singletons. To note about this clonotype: Its antigen remains unknown.

This CDR3 spans 13 amino acids. Trimming stripped 6 bases from V and 6 bases from J, with 14 bases between. CDR1 is MNHEY, CDR2 SMNVEV, per germline (reference sequence). Findings of the study overall: PBMCs left unsorted prevented a conclusive naive versus antigen-experienced comparison. Per-million-T-cell TCR beta diversity fell roughly linearly with age. Higher diversity, along with more naive CD4+ cells, distinguished long-lived donors from aged donors.

This clonotype originated in a woman aged 40 to 50 in good health. Material: blood. This chain uses TRBV27 with TRBJ1-2, with D maybe TRBD1 (5 bases). The CDR3, as DNA: TGTGCCAGCAGCTCAGGGATGGAGGATGGCTACACCTTC. As protein: CASSSGMEDGYTF.